One sample yielded the 17 T cell receptor beta chains listed below, sequenced in a study of control samples from healthy donors and cancer patients. The data were produced by immunoSEQ multiplex PCR, yet TCRdb's version contains in-frame clones alone and is incomplete. The data hold approximately 100,000 clones, with 85% to 90% observed a single time. Material for sequencing was blood. The source of these receptors is a man younger than 45 in good health.

The gene calls are TRBV7-6 and TRBJ1-1; no reliable D call. Germline V gene sequence: CDR1 SGHVS, CDR2 FNYEAQ. The CDR3 covers 16 residues. V lost 2 bases, J lost 0 bases, and 13 bases lay in between. CDR3 nucleotide sequence: TGTGCCAGCAGCTTATTAAGCCTCTTCGTGAACACTGAAGCTTTCTTT. It codes for CASSLLSLFVNTEAFF.

The V and J genes are TRBV6-5 and TRBJ2-2; 9 bases align to TRBD1. CDR1 is MNHEY and CDR2 is SVGAGI in the germline V gene. The CDR3 runs 15 residues. The junction had 11 bases not matched to a gene; V was cut back by 7 bases and J by 8 bases. CDR3 sequence: CASIFDRGKAGELFF. CDR3 DNA: TGTGCCAGCATATTTGACAGGGGGAAGGCTGGGGAGCTGTTTTTT.

The chain recombines TRBV3-1 (or the pseudogene TRBV3-2) with TRBJ2-3; possibly TRBD1 for D (5 bases). Trimming shortened V by 4 bases and J by 11 bases, and 10 bases separated the two germline ends. This CDR3 spans 11 amino acids. Germline V gives CDR1 LGHDT, CDR2 YNNKEL (reference sequence). The CDR3 is CASSRQGGQYF. The CDR3 bases are TGTGCCAGCAGCCGGCAGGGCGGGCAGTATTTT.

This chain joins TRBV11-2 and TRBJ1-1; 7 bases match TRBD1. V lost 5 bases to trimming and J lost 10 bases; unmatched junction nucleotides: 13. The V gene's germline CDR1 is SGHAT and CDR2 FQNNGV. The CDR3 spans 14 residues. CDR3 sequence: CASSRSEGAPGAFF. The CDR3 coding sequence is TGTGCCAGCAGCCGTTCCGAGGGGGCGCCTGGAGCTTTCTTT.

The genes are TRBV27 and TRBJ2-1; the D gene is possibly TRBD2 (7 bases). Germline values: CDR1 MNHEY, CDR2 SMNVEV (reference sequence). The CDR3 spans 17 residues. Trimming took 2 bases from V and 7 from J, leaving 21 bases between them. CDR3 sequence reads: CASSLMGGAAFWNEQFF. The CDR3 nucleotides are TGTGCCAGCAGTTTAATGGGGGGGGCCGCTTTTTGGAATGAGCAGTTCTTC.

This CDR3 is CASSSGLGTDTQYF. In DNA, the CDR3 is TGTGCCAGCAGCTCGGGACTAGGCACAGATACGCAGTATTTT. This rearrangement joins TRBV7-9 to TRBJ2-3, with 8 bases lining up with TRBD2. The germline V gene has CDR1 SEHNR and CDR2 FQNEAQ (reference sequence). This CDR3 comprises 14 residues. V shed 4 bases, J shed 1 base, and the junction held 1 base outside the gene matches.

The CDR3 DNA reads as TGTGCCAGCAGCTTAGGGGGGGTTGTCAATCAGCCCCAGCATTTT. Residues: CASSLGGVVNQPQHF. J is TRBJ1-5 and V is TRBV7-2; weak D call: TRBD1 (5 bases). The CDR3 totals 15 residues. Germline-derived CDR1 and CDR2 are SGHTA and FQGNSA. V was trimmed by 1 base and J by 3 bases, leaving 10 bases between them.

The chain is built from TRBV19 and TRBJ2-3; TRBD2 is a possible D gene (6 bases). Trimming took off 6 bases at V and 0 bases at J, with 10 bases between the two ends. This CDR3 comprises 14 residues. Germline V gene lookup returns CDR1 LNHDA and CDR2 SQIVND (reference sequence). The DNA of the CDR3 is TGTGCCAGTAGGGCGGGAAGTAGCACAGATACGCAGTATTTT. Amino acids: CASRAGSSTDTQYF.

This chain joins TRBV5-1 and TRBJ2-5; D is uncertain. In germline, CDR1 is SGHRS, CDR2 YFSETQ. V gave up 4 bases and J gave up 3 bases, with 7 bases separating them. CDR3 length: 12 residues. The CDR3 DNA is TGCGCCAGCAGCGACACAGAAGAGACCCAGTACTTC. The encoded protein is CASSDTEETQYF.

The chain links TRBV5-4 to TRBJ2-4, with 8 positions matching TRBD1. The CDR3 length is 14 residues. The germline V gene has CDR1 SGHNT and CDR2 YYREEE (reference sequence). The trim removed 5 bases at V and 4 bases at J, leaving 5 bases unmatched. In nucleotides, the CDR3 is TGTGCCAGCAGTCCGACAGGGGCAAAAAACATTCAGTACTTC. Encoded protein: CASSPTGAKNIQYF.

The V and J genes are TRBV18 and TRBJ1-5, with D tentatively TRBD1 (6 bases). CDR3 size: 13 residues. V was clipped by 6 bases and J by 4 bases, with 10 bases between them. Per the germline V gene, CDR1 is KGHSH and CDR2 is LQKENI. The CDR3 DNA is TGTGCCAGCTCCCCCGACAGGAATCAGCCCCAGCATTTT. This translates into CASSPDRNQPQHF.

This chain connects TRBV7-9 to TRBJ1-1; D unclear. CDR1 is SEHNR, CDR2 FQNEAQ, per germline (reference sequence). Trimming pared 1 base from V and 1 base from J, leaving 13 bases between. The CDR3 contains 16 residues. DNA of the CDR3: TGTGCCAGCAGCTTAGGAGGAGGCAGCCCGAACACTGAAGCTTTCTTT. It codes for CASSLGGGSPNTEAFF. Variable domain in full (rest from reference TRBV7-9 and TRBJ1-1): DTGVSQNPRHKITKRGQNVTFRCDPISEHNRLYWYRQTLGQGPEFLTYFQNEAQLEKSRLLSDRFSAERPKGSFSTLEIQRTEQGDSAMYLCASSLGGGSPNTEAFFGQGTRLTVV.

This rearrangement joins TRBV18 to TRBJ2-3; 12 bases are shared with TRBD2. The CDR3 runs to 16 residues. V dropped 3 bases and J dropped 5; count of bases not matched to a gene: 6. Germline V gives CDR1 KGHSH, CDR2 LQKENI. CDR3 nucleotides: TGTGCCAGCTCACCCCTCCCGGGACTAGCGGGAGATACGCAGTATTTT. Translating gives CASSPLPGLAGDTQYF.

CDR3 DNA sequence: TGCGCCAGCAGTGAGAACGGAGAGACCCAGTACTTC. It is translated as CASSENGETQYF. The gene calls are TRBV10-1 and TRBJ2-5; no reliable D call. The germline gives CDR1 WNHNN, CDR2 SYGVQD (reference sequence). The V and J ends lost 2 bases and 4 bases respectively, with 5 bases between them. CDR3 length equals 12 residues.

The rearrangement joins TRBV7-9 to TRBJ1-4; D unresolved. Germline values: CDR1 SEHNR, CDR2 FQNEAQ (reference sequence). V shed 0 bases and J shed 4 bases, with 6 bases lying between them. The CDR3 is 14 residues long. DNA of the CDR3: TGTGCCAGCAGCTTAGCGGTTAGTAATGAAAAACTGTTTTTT. Residues: CASSLAVSNEKLFF. The variable domain in full, with the rest retrieved from reference TRBV7-9 and TRBJ1-4, is DTGVSQNPRHKITKRGQNVTFRCDPISEHNRLYWYRQTLGQGPEFLTYFQNEAQLEKSRLLSDRFSAERPKGSFSTLEIQRTEQGDSAMYLCASSLAVSNEKLFFGSGTQLSVL.

The rearrangement uses TRBV9 and TRBJ2-1; D remains ambiguous. Germline CDR1 is SGDLS and CDR2 is YYNGEE. This CDR3 has 15 amino acids. The V end lost 4 bases, the J end lost 8 bases, and 19 bases lay between the germline ends. CDR3 DNA: TGTGCCAGCAGCCCCACCGCATCTCCTTTTGATGAGCAGTTCTTC. This translates into CASSPTASPFDEQFF.

This clone occurred a few times. Distinct nucleotide sequences in the sample also encode this CDR3. This chain uses TRBV6-4 with TRBJ2-2; no clear D. The germline V gene has CDR1 MRHNA and CDR2 SNTAGT. The CDR3 sequence is 13 residues long. Trimming stripped 3 bases from V and 2 bases from J, with 4 bases between. Here the CDR3 DNA reads TGTGCCAGCAGTGAAGGCAACACCGGGGAGCTGTTTTTT. Translating it yields CASSEGNTGELFF.